Listed below are T cell receptor beta chains from one sample, sequenced in a study of blood T cell repertoires in COVID-19. Some clones are missing from TCRdb's copy, which holds only in-frame ones; the method was immunoSEQ multiplex PCR. Of about 120,000 clones in the sample, just under 85% were seen once. Sequenced material: peripheral blood. These receptors originate from a man between 65 and 85 years old with active or convalescent COVID-19. The conserved cysteine and the conserved F or W are not part of the CDR3 here. The D gene is left open where the match is weak.

CDR3aa: AISEGTDGYT
v_gene: TRBV10-3
d_gene: TRBD1
j_gene: TRBJ1-2

CDR3aa: ASSPTGQVNTEAF
v_gene: TRBV9
d_gene: TRBD1
j_gene: TRBJ1-1

CDR3aa: ASSIPGQLNEQF
v_gene: TRBV11-2
d_gene: TRBD1
j_gene: TRBJ2-1

CDR3aa: ASSPHPLVAGELF
v_gene: TRBV19
d_gene: NA
j_gene: TRBJ2-2

CDR3aa: ASRKQGQTEAF
v_gene: TRBV28
d_gene: NA
j_gene: TRBJ1-1

CDR3aa: ASSLETRAYEQY
v_gene: TRBV5-1
d_gene: NA
j_gene: TRBJ2-7

CDR3aa: ASRTPGAYEQY
v_gene: TRBV7-2
d_gene: NA
j_gene: TRBJ2-7

CDR3aa: ASGQPEGLGLANNIQY
v_gene: TRBV12-5
d_gene: TRBD2
j_gene: TRBJ2-4

CDR3aa: ASSLAGETQY
v_gene: TRBV5-8
d_gene: NA
j_gene: TRBJ2-5

CDR3aa: ASSFADYNEQF
v_gene: TRBV19
d_gene: NA
j_gene: TRBJ2-1

CDR3aa: ASSGYRGISYNEQF
v_gene: TRBV3-1/TRBV3-2
d_gene: TRBD1
j_gene: TRBJ2-1

CDR3aa: ASSSMTGRNQPQH
v_gene: TRBV7-2
d_gene: NA
j_gene: TRBJ1-5

CDR3aa: ASRRLAAYNEQF
v_gene: TRBV6-5
d_gene: TRBD2
j_gene: TRBJ2-1

CDR3aa: ASSQDSDNEQF
v_gene: TRBV19
d_gene: NA
j_gene: TRBJ2-1

CDR3aa: ASSPRLAGGVIQETQY
v_gene: TRBV5-5
d_gene: TRBD2
j_gene: TRBJ2-5

CDR3aa: ASTSSGYNEQF
v_gene: TRBV11-2
d_gene: TRBD2
j_gene: TRBJ2-1

CDR3aa: ASSDRRYGYT
v_gene: TRBV12-3/TRBV12-4
d_gene: NA
j_gene: TRBJ1-2

CDR3aa: ASSLAGQGNEKLF
v_gene: TRBV5-1
d_gene: TRBD1
j_gene: TRBJ1-4

CDR3aa: SATGTSQYTGELF
v_gene: TRBV29-1
d_gene: TRBD2
j_gene: TRBJ2-2

CDR3aa: ASSMGQGNTQY
v_gene: TRBV19
d_gene: NA
j_gene: TRBJ2-3

CDR3aa: ASSDPLAGPYEQY
v_gene: TRBV6-1
d_gene: TRBD2
j_gene: TRBJ2-7

CDR3aa: ASSLTGGDEKLF
v_gene: TRBV7-3
d_gene: TRBD1
j_gene: TRBJ1-4

CDR3aa: ASSQEPWSSGNTIY
v_gene: TRBV3-1/TRBV3-2
d_gene: NA
j_gene: TRBJ1-3

CDR3aa: ASSLDPSGTEAF
v_gene: TRBV7-9
d_gene: NA
j_gene: TRBJ1-1

CDR3aa: ASSRTSGSNF
v_gene: TRBV2
d_gene: TRBD2
j_gene: TRBJ2-1

CDR3aa: ASSQDRVGYT
v_gene: TRBV5-1
d_gene: TRBD1
j_gene: TRBJ1-2

CDR3aa: ASSSQGQEGGYT
v_gene: TRBV7-3
d_gene: TRBD1
j_gene: TRBJ1-2

CDR3aa: ASSLDPTGRVIGNTIY
v_gene: TRBV7-9
d_gene: NA
j_gene: TRBJ1-3

CDR3aa: AWSQRGSWV
v_gene: TRBV30
d_gene: NA
j_gene: TRBJ1-2

CDR3aa: ASSSEGLAGGLGNEQF
v_gene: TRBV5-4
d_gene: TRBD2
j_gene: TRBJ2-1

CDR3aa: ASRVGRDPTTTQY
v_gene: TRBV5-1
d_gene: NA
j_gene: TRBJ2-5

CDR3aa: ASSRHHRQKSSYEQY
v_gene: TRBV28
d_gene: NA
j_gene: TRBJ2-7

CDR3aa: ASSATSGWTAEQF
v_gene: TRBV5-4
d_gene: TRBD2
j_gene: TRBJ2-1

CDR3aa: SAQGGVVDTQY
v_gene: TRBV29-1
d_gene: NA
j_gene: TRBJ2-3

CDR3aa: ASSLAGRGTRVPLH
v_gene: TRBV7-2
d_gene: NA
j_gene: TRBJ1-6

CDR3aa: ASSFGTGNSPLH
v_gene: TRBV5-1
d_gene: TRBD1
j_gene: TRBJ1-6

CDR3aa: ASKGTGRTGELF
v_gene: TRBV30
d_gene: NA
j_gene: TRBJ2-2

CDR3aa: ASSLREKLF
v_gene: TRBV7-9
d_gene: NA
j_gene: TRBJ1-4

CDR3aa: ASSAGIYTEAF
v_gene: TRBV18
d_gene: NA
j_gene: TRBJ1-1

CDR3aa: ASSVRVSGNTIY
v_gene: TRBV9
d_gene: NA
j_gene: TRBJ1-3

CDR3aa: ASSLVSAGGMYEQY
v_gene: TRBV5-1
d_gene: TRBD2
j_gene: TRBJ2-7

CDR3aa: ASSLEVRSTEAF
v_gene: TRBV5-1
d_gene: NA
j_gene: TRBJ1-1

CDR3aa: SASSQGARSPLH
v_gene: TRBV20-1
d_gene: TRBD1
j_gene: TRBJ1-6

CDR3aa: ASSLGGYEADGYT
v_gene: TRBV18
d_gene: NA
j_gene: TRBJ1-2

CDR3aa: ASGGGGPGYT
v_gene: TRBV2
d_gene: NA
j_gene: TRBJ1-2

CDR3aa: ASSPRTGVAGNTEAF
v_gene: TRBV27
d_gene: TRBD1
j_gene: TRBJ1-1

CDR3aa: ASSLSAAGRETQY
v_gene: TRBV7-9
d_gene: NA
j_gene: TRBJ2-5

CDR3aa: ASSGGPGQGKGEQF
v_gene: TRBV5-4
d_gene: TRBD1
j_gene: TRBJ2-1

CDR3aa: ASSAQTGNEQY
v_gene: TRBV9
d_gene: TRBD1
j_gene: TRBJ2-7

CDR3aa: ASSPTGKRTGELF
v_gene: TRBV11-3
d_gene: TRBD1
j_gene: TRBJ2-2

CDR3aa: ASSYARGAGETQY
v_gene: TRBV5-1
d_gene: NA
j_gene: TRBJ2-5

CDR3aa: ASSTGTGNGYT
v_gene: TRBV19
d_gene: TRBD1
j_gene: TRBJ1-2

CDR3aa: ASKVGTSGSNEQF
v_gene: TRBV5-1
d_gene: TRBD2
j_gene: TRBJ2-1

CDR3aa: ASSLTGIENIQY
v_gene: TRBV5-4
d_gene: TRBD1
j_gene: TRBJ2-4